Listed here are 28 T cell receptor beta chains from one sample, sequenced in a study of blood T cells in healthy people across ages. With a J-beta primer mix and a sample-barcoded 5' primer, a second PCR ran about 7 to 12 cycles. TCRdb independently ran MiXCR on the 5' RACE reads; one entry per CDR3 protein. The sample records 720,000 or so distinct CDR3 sequences, 40% to 50% being singletons. Sequenced sample: blood. These receptors were obtained from an older man in good health.

The chain is built from TRBV27 and TRBJ2-7; TRBD1 aligns across 7 bases. Per germline, CDR1 MNHEY and CDR2 SMNVEV (reference sequence). With 4 bases clipped from V and 3 bases from J, the junction kept 15 bases outside the gene matches. This CDR3 has 17 residues. CDR3 amino acids: CASSSLSGTATYYEQYF. CDR3 nucleotide sequence: TGTGCCAGCAGTTCCCTCTCCGGGACAGCAACCTACTACGAGCAGTACTTC.

The chain couples TRBV12-3 or TRBV12-4 to TRBJ1-2; the match to TRBD1 covers 8 bases. CDR3 length: 14 amino acids. V lost 5 bases, J lost 8 bases, and 10 bases stayed unmatched. The CDR3 is CASSPMGTGGGYTF. DNA for the CDR3: TGTGCCAGCAGTCCGATGGGGACAGGAGGAGGCTACACCTTC.

This clonotype was counted between two and nine times. The J gene is TRBJ1-5, the V gene TRBV2; TRBD1 agrees at 10 bases. The CDR3 is made up of 18 amino acids. After removal of 6 bases from V and 1 base from J, the junction contained 12 bases not matched to a gene. CDR1 is SNHLY and CDR2 is FYNNEI in the germline V gene. CDR3 bases: TGTGCCAGCAGGAGTTCCGGGACAGGGGTATTAAGCAATCAGCCCCAGCATTTT. Its protein product is CASRSSGTGVLSNQPQHF. Full variable domain (remainder filled in from reference TRBV2 and TRBJ1-5): EPEVTQTPSHQVTQMGQEVILRCVPISNHLYFYWYRQILGQKVEFLVSFYNNEISEKSEIFDDQFSVERPDGSNFTLKIRSTKLEDSAMYFCASRSSGTGVLSNQPQHFGDGTRLSIL.

This clonotype was detected only a few times. J is TRBJ2-5 and V is TRBV20-1; D remains unclear. Germline V lookup: CDR1 DFQATT, CDR2 SNEGSKA (reference sequence). Trimming left V 4 bases short and J 4 bases short, with 16 bases between. This CDR3 has 14 residues. This CDR3 is CSAKGTQRVETQYF. The CDR3 nucleotides read TGCAGTGCTAAGGGAACACAAAGGGTAGAGACCCAGTACTTC.

The genes are TRBV7-2 and TRBJ2-4; a weak D match, TRBD2 (6 bases). The J call could be wrong; TRBJ2-7 is a better fit for the DNA end. CDR1 is SGHTA and CDR2 is FQGNSA in the germline V gene. This CDR3 region has 13 residues. The CDR3 DNA sequence: TGTGCCAGCACCACCGGGGGTGCCTACGAGCAGTACTTC. It yields the protein CASTTGGAYEQYF.

The genes are TRBV2 and TRBJ2-1; D gene ambiguous. The CDR3 contains 15 residues. V was trimmed by 6 bases and J by 5 bases, leaving 17 bases between them. The V gene's germline CDR1 is SNHLY and CDR2 FYNNEI. As DNA, the CDR3 is TGTGCCAGCAGGGGTTCGAGGATAGAAAACAATGAGCAGTTCTTC. Its translation is CASRGSRIENNEQFF.

The chain combines TRBV6-5 with TRBJ1-1; no firm D call. V was shortened by 6 bases and J by 5 bases, with 10 bases between the two germline ends. Germline-derived CDR1 and CDR2 are MNHEY and SVGAGI. CDR3 length: 12 amino acids. The CDR3 here is CASRRGETEAFF. CDR3 DNA sequence: TGTGCCAGCAGGCGTGGGGAAACTGAAGCTTTCTTT.

This clonotype has more than one count but fewer than ten. V gene TRBV9 combines with J gene TRBJ1-2, with 10 positions matching TRBD1. The length of the CDR3 is 14 residues. CDR1 is SGDLS and CDR2 is YYNGEE in the germline V gene. Losses at the gene ends were 4 bases for V and 6 bases for J; bases not matched to a gene: 6. The CDR3 loop is CASSSDGQGDGYTF. CDR3 DNA sequence: TGTGCCAGCAGCTCAGACGGACAGGGGGATGGCTACACCTTC. Filled out from reference TRBV9 and TRBJ1-2, the complete variable domain reads DSGVTQTPKHLITATGQRVTLRCSPRSGDLSVYWYQQSLDQGLQFLIQYYNGEERAKGNILERFSAQQFPDLHSELNLSSLELGDSALYFCASSSDGQGDGYTFGSGTRLTVV.

This clonotype was observed a few times. V usage is TRBV14 and J usage is TRBJ2-1; D might be TRBD1 (6 bases). The CDR3 consists of 14 residues. Germline CDR1 and CDR2: SGHDN and FVKESK. Trimming pared 1 base from V and 4 bases from J, leaving 8 bases between. CDR3 DNA sequence: TGTGCCAGCAGCCAAGGAAGGGGGTACAATGAGCAGTTCTTC. Its translation: CASSQGRGYNEQFF. Filled out from reference TRBV14 and TRBJ2-1, the complete variable domain reads EAGVTQFPSHSVIEKGQTVTLRCDPISGHDNLYWYRRVMGKEIKFLLHFVKESKQDESGMPNNRFLAERTGGTYSTLKVQPAELEDSGVYFCASSQGRGYNEQFFGPGTRLTVL.

This clonotype was observed a few times. This rearrangement joins TRBV4-3 to TRBJ2-4, with TRBD2 matching over 12 bases. The J call may be incorrect, as the DNA end agrees better with TRBJ2-7. The CDR3 spans 18 residues. CDR1 LGHNA and CDR2 YSLEER come from the germline V gene. CDR3 nucleotide sequence: TGCGCCAGCAGCCAAGATAGGGATAGACTAGCGGGAGACGACGAGCAGTACTTC. Residues: CASSQDRDRLAGDDEQYF.

The chain is built from TRBV9 and TRBJ2-7; D possibly matches TRBD1 or TRBD2 (6 bases each). This CDR3 is 17 amino acids long. The V gene lost 3 bases and the J gene lost 5 bases, with 24 bases spanning the gap. Germline CDR1 is SGDLS and CDR2 is YYNGEE. The CDR3 region is CASSAVGEGGGVHEQYF. The CDR3 DNA reads as TGTGCCAGCAGCGCTGTCGGCGAGGGGGGAGGCGTACACGAGCAGTACTTC.

This clonotype was observed a single time. Since a much larger clone is just one base distant, this may be a read error. This rearrangement joins TRBV6-1 to TRBJ2-7, with 7 nucleotides matching TRBD2. CDR3 size: 12 residues. The germline CDR1 and CDR2 sequences are MNHNS and SASEGT. V was pared by 6 bases and J by 5 bases, with 4 bases of the junction left unmatched. The CDR3 nucleotides read TGTGCCAGCAGGGAGGGAGGGGACGAGCAGTACTTC. Translating it yields CASREGGDEQYF.

This clonotype is a singleton in its sample. This may come from a read error, since a much larger clone is one base off. Here the CDR3 DNA reads TGTGCCAGCGGGGATAGACGACCCCGCGGTTTAGAGACCCAGTACTTC. Translating gives CASGDRRPRGLETQYF. The chain is built from TRBV2 and TRBJ2-5; the D is unclear. The CDR3 length is 16 residues. CDR1 SNHLY and CDR2 FYNNEI come from the germline V gene. Trimming took off 8 bases at V and 4 bases at J, with 23 bases between the two ends.

This clonotype was seen a few times. This chain links TRBV4-2 with TRBJ2-1; TRBD2 matches 15 bases. The CDR3 spans 19 residues. CDR1 and CDR2 from the germline V gene are LGHNA and YNFKEQ. J lost 6 bases, V lost 0 bases, and 9 bases had no gene match. The CDR3 nucleotides read TGTGCCAGCAGCCAAGATTATGATGGGACTAGCGGGGGGCGCAATGAGCAGTTCTTC. Translating gives CASSQDYDGTSGGRNEQFF.

There are a few counts of this clonotype. This chain connects TRBV7-2 to TRBJ2-5, with TRBD2 as a possible D gene (6 bases). CDR3 size: 16 residues. Between the trimmed V and J ends, which lost 4 bases and 2 bases, there was a span of 17 bases. Germline-derived CDR1 and CDR2 are SGHTA and FQGNSA. CDR3 in amino acids: CASSSRGTARQETQYF. As DNA, the CDR3 is TGTGCCAGCAGCTCCCGGGGGACCGCCCGACAAGAGACCCAGTACTTC.

The chain is built from TRBV6-2 or TRBV6-3 and TRBJ1-1, with D possibly being TRBD1 (6 bases). Germline values: CDR1 MNHEY, CDR2 SVGEGT. V lost 4 bases and J 4 bases, leaving 31 bases between the germline ends. This CDR3 has 20 residues. In DNA form, the CDR3 reads TGTGCCAGCAGTTCGACAGGTTCGATCGTCGTAAGTCGGTCGGCCACTGAAGCTTTCTTT. As protein: CASSSTGSIVVSRSATEAFF.

Note on this clonotype: Just one base apart from a much larger clone, this may be a read error. V usage is TRBV29-1 and J usage is TRBJ2-3; the D call may be TRBD1 or TRBD2 (6 bases each). Looked up from germline, CDR1 is SQVTM and CDR2 is ANQGSEA. This CDR3 has 13 residues. Here the CDR3 DNA reads TGCAGCGGAGGAGGGGGGCGGACAGATACGCGGTATTTT. This codes for CSGGGGRTDTRYF.

This clonotype turned up a few times. This chain joins TRBV13 and TRBJ2-7; possibly TRBD2 for D (5 bases). The CDR3 spans 15 residues. V shed 0 bases and J shed 0 bases, with 9 bases lying between them. Per germline, CDR1 PRHDT and CDR2 FYEKMQ (reference sequence). CDR3 protein: CASSLGGSNSYEQYF. The CDR3 DNA reads as TGTGCCAGCAGCTTAGGTGGGAGTAACTCCTACGAGCAGTACTTC.

This clonotype was picked up a small number of times. V gene TRBV28 combines with J gene TRBJ2-4; D might be TRBD1 or TRBD2, each matching 6 bases. V gave up 7 bases and J gave up 3 bases, with 22 bases separating them. The CDR3 spans 17 residues. The germline V gene has CDR1 MDHEN and CDR2 SYDVKM. CDR3 loop: CASTEWSGALDKNIQYF. The CDR3 DNA sequence: TGTGCCAGCACCGAGTGGTCGGGGGCTCTAGACAAAAACATTCAGTACTTC.

The rearrangement joins TRBV24-1 to TRBJ2-4; TRBD1 is a possible D gene (6 bases). This CDR3 has 16 amino acids. V was pared by 3 bases and J by 0 bases, with 11 bases between. The germline CDR1 and CDR2 sequences are KGHDR and SFDVKD. CDR3 nucleotide sequence: TGTGCCACCAGTGATACCGGGACACCAGCCAAAAACATTCAGTACTTC. Protein: CATSDTGTPAKNIQYF.

The chain has TRBV12-3 or TRBV12-4 and TRBJ1-2; perhaps TRBD1 as D (5 bases). CDR3 length: 12 amino acids. The V end lost 6 bases, the J end lost 7 bases, and 12 bases lay between the germline ends. The CDR3 sequence is CASSPSRVGYTF. CDR3 sequence (DNA): TGTGCCAGCAGCCCCTCCAGGGTTGGCTACACCTTC.

This clonotype was seen more than once but under ten times. The chain uses TRBV28 and TRBJ2-1, with TRBD2 identical over 14 bases. There are 14 residues in the CDR3. From germline, CDR1 is MDHEN and CDR2 SYDVKM. J gave up 8 bases and V 8 bases, and 5 bases lay outside the gene matches. Here the CDR3 DNA reads TGTGCCAGCTGGACTAGCGGGAGGTCCGATGAGCAGTTCTTC. Its translation: CASWTSGRSDEQFF. Combining the CDR3 with reference TRBV28 and TRBJ2-1 gives the whole variable domain DVKVTQSSRYLVKRTGEKVFLECVQDMDHENMFWYRQDPGLGLRLIYFSYDVKMKEKGDIPEGYSVSREKKERFSLILESASTNQTSMYLCASWTSGRSDEQFFGPGTRLTVL.

This chain connects TRBV6-5 to TRBJ1-1, with 8 bases fitting TRBD1. The CDR3 extends over 16 amino acids. Germline assignment: CDR1 MNHEY and CDR2 SVGAGI. V was pared by 0 bases and J by 4 bases, with 7 bases of the junction left unmatched. The DNA for the CDR3 is TGTGCCAGCAGTTACTCAGTGCCGACAGGGGCCACTGAAGCTTTCTTT. This gives the protein CASSYSVPTGATEAFF.

J is TRBJ2-5 and V is TRBV28; tentatively, D is TRBD1 (7 bases). There are 19 residues in the CDR3. Looked up from germline, CDR1 is MDHEN and CDR2 is SYDVKM. Trimming shortened V by 8 bases and J by 0 bases, and 28 bases separated the two germline ends. The CDR3 here is CASARPAGGPEFDQETQYF. CDR3 DNA: TGTGCCAGCGCCCGGCCTGCAGGGGGGCCGGAATTTGACCAAGAGACCCAGTACTTC.

The rearrangement links TRBV7-2 to TRBJ1-4; D possibly corresponds to TRBD1 (6 bases). Looked up from germline, CDR1 is SGHTA and CDR2 is FQGNSA. The CDR3 is 17 residues long. The V end was cut by 4 bases, the J end by 0 bases, with 15 bases between. The CDR3 loop is CASSWGNRVTTNEKLFF. The CDR3 DNA follows: TGTGCCAGCAGCTGGGGGAACAGGGTTACAACTAATGAAAAACTGTTTTTT.

V is TRBV2 and J is TRBJ1-1; TRBD1 might be the D (5 bases). Germline CDR1 SNHLY, CDR2 FYNNEI. This CDR3 is built from 13 residues. Trimming pared 7 bases from V and 7 bases from J, leaving 16 bases between. In nucleotides, the CDR3 is TGTGCCAGCACCCCCCTCCCAGGGTATGAAGCTTTCTTT. Protein: CASTPLPGYEAFF. The full variable domain, with the rest looked up from reference TRBV2 and TRBJ1-1, is EPEVTQTPSHQVTQMGQEVILRCVPISNHLYFYWYRQILGQKVEFLVSFYNNEISEKSEIFDDQFSVERPDGSNFTLKIRSTKLEDSAMYFCASTPLPGYEAFFGQGTRLTVV.

With regard to this clonotype: A much larger clonotype is one base distant, so this may be a read error. The V call is TRBV2, the J call TRBJ2-5; TRBD1 aligns across 7 bases. Gene TRBJ2-7 matches the end of the DNA better, so the J call may be wrong. Germline V gene lookup returns CDR1 SNHLY and CDR2 FYNNEI. This CDR3 is built from 11 residues. The CDR3 DNA reads TGTGCCATACAGGGGCTCGACGAGCAGTACTTC. Translated: CAIQGLDEQYF.

The chain has TRBV13 and TRBJ2-2; D is perhaps TRBD1 or TRBD2 (5 bases each). V lost 2 bases, J lost 9 bases, and 7 bases lay in between. Germline CDR1 reads PRHDT; CDR2 reads FYEKMQ (reference sequence). There are 12 residues in the CDR3. The CDR3, as DNA: TGTGCCAGCAGCTTAACGGGGCGGGAGCTGTTTTTT. The encoded protein is CASSLTGRELFF.